This T cell receptor beta chain was profiled in a study of cytomegalovirus exposure and HLA in healthy donors. The PCR made use of 60 Vbeta and 13 Jbeta primers. Clones were read by immunoSEQ multiplex PCR, and TCRdb kept only the in-frame ones, dropping some. The repertoire holds around 92,000 clones, with roughly 80% as singletons. Regarding the study as a whole: According to the study, 160 or so TCR beta chains were cytomegalovirus-associated. A later analysis by the authors found several of the most significant clusters apparently linked to common viral pathogens.

Germline CDR1 SQVTM, CDR2 ANQGSEA. This CDR3 region has 12 residues. The J segment lost 7 bases and the V segment lost 7 bases, leaving 6 bases of the junction unmatched. With respect to this clone: As yet, its antigen is unknown.

This sequence originates from a man aged 60-69 years in good health and CMV-seropositive. This chain links TRBV29-1 with TRBJ2-1; 8 bases align to TRBD1. Material: PBMCs. CDR3 sequence reads: CSGGQVRNEQFF. CDR3 bases: TGCAGCGGGGGACAGGTCCGTAATGAGCAGTTCTTC.